Listed below are T cell receptor beta chains from one sample, sequenced in a study of T cell repertoires in cytomegalovirus infection. In TCRdb, the reads were re-called with MiXCR into one record per CDR3 protein. This sample has around 740,000 distinct CDR3 sequences, with roughly 36% found just once. Sequenced sample: PBMCs. The receptors were sampled from a human donor in good health (CMV status not recorded). Some clones in this sample may be carry-over from other donors' samples. The CDR3 runs from the conserved cysteine through the conserved F or W. D genes are given only for firm matches. The size field is filled for only some rows; it gives once, few, many or a size class.

clone size,D gene,V gene,J gene,CDR3 protein,CDR3 DNA
few,NA,TRBV27,TRBJ1-1,CASSLYRGENTEAFF,TGTGCCAGCAGTTTATATAGGGGAGAGAACACTGAAGCTTTCTTT
NA,NA,TRBV14,TRBJ1-2,CASSQGQGGYTF,TGTGCCAGCAGCCAAGGTCAGGGCGGCTACACCTTC
NA,TRBD1,TRBV7-6,TRBJ2-5,CASSPFTGTGTETQYF,TGTGCCAGCAGCCCTTTCACCGGGACAGGGACGGAGACCCAGTACTTC
few,NA,TRBV4-1,TRBJ1-4,CASSQEDSYNEKLFF,TGCGCCAGCAGCCAAGAGGACAGTTATAATGAAAAACTGTTTTTT
few,NA,TRBV6-2/TRBV6-3,TRBJ2-5,CASSPLWGAGETQYF,TGTGCCAGCAGTCCCTTGTGGGGGGCCGGAGAGACCCAGTACTTC
once,TRBD1,TRBV20-1,TRBJ2-2,CSARDSGPGEELLRQGYTGELFF,TGCAGTGCTAGAGATTCCGGCCCTGGAGAGGAACTGCTCCGACAGGGGTACACCGGGGAGCTGTTTTTT
few,TRBD1,TRBV25-1,TRBJ1-2,CASSIDRGMNYGYTF,TGTGCCAGCAGTATCGACAGGGGGATGAACTATGGCTACACCTTC
NA,TRBD1,TRBV6-1,TRBJ2-7,CDSSGQGSEQYF,TGTGACAGCAGTGGACAGGGAAGCGAGCAGTACTTC
NA,NA,TRBV7-9,TRBJ2-2,CASTIYSTPGSHLGELFF,TGTGCCAGCACTATATACTCTACTCCGGGATCCCACCTCGGGGAGCTGTTTTTT
many,NA,TRBV7-6,TRBJ2-7,CASSQLGEKTYEQYF,TGTGCCAGCAGCCAACTAGGGGAGAAGACCTACGAGCAGTACTTC
NA,NA,TRBV29-1,TRBJ2-3,CSVEGSSRRPYTATQYF,TGCAGCGTTGAAGGGTCCAGCCGCAGGCCATACACAGCTACGCAGTATTTT